The 5 T cell receptor beta chains presented below share a single source sample, sequenced in a study of blood T cell repertoires in COVID-19. Produced via immunoSEQ multiplex PCR; TCRdb's table is partial and in-frame only. Among more than 100,000 clones listed, approximately 90% were seen once. Sequenced sample: peripheral blood. These receptors were collected from a man aged 45-60 years with active or convalescent COVID-19.

This sequence joins TRBV2 and TRBJ1-6; weak D call: TRBD1 (5 bases). V lost 5 bases, J lost 9 bases, and 14 bases lay in between. The CDR3 has 14 amino acids. Per germline, CDR1 SNHLY and CDR2 FYNNEI. The CDR3 DNA is TGTGCCAGCAGTCGACAGACTGAAGGTTCACCCCTCCACTTT. Its translation: CASSRQTEGSPLHF.

The chain is built from TRBV5-1 and TRBJ2-5; D may be TRBD2 (5 bases). Germline values: CDR1 SGHRS, CDR2 YFSETQ. The CDR3 covers 15 residues. The V end was cut by 1 base, the J end by 1 base, with 11 bases between. CDR3 amino acids: CASSLKTSRQETQYF. Written as DNA, the CDR3 is TGCGCCAGCAGCTTGAAAACTAGTCGCCAAGAGACCCAGTACTTC. Variable domain in full (rest from reference TRBV5-1 and TRBJ2-5): KAGVTQTPRYLIKTRGQQVTLSCSPISGHRSVSWYQQTPGQGLQFLFEYFSETQRNKGNFPGRFSGRQFSNSRSEMNVSTLELGDSALYLCASSLKTSRQETQYFGPGTRLLVL.

The chain uses TRBV5-1 and TRBJ2-1; 10 nucleotides agree with TRBD2. The junction had 14 bases not matched to a gene; V was cut back by 6 bases and J by 8 bases. The length of the CDR3 is 16 residues. Germline loops: CDR1 SGHRS, CDR2 YFSETQ. CDR3 residues: CASKLSGRPLEDEQFF. CDR3 coding DNA: TGCGCCAGCAAACTTAGCGGGAGGCCCCTAGAGGATGAGCAGTTCTTC.

The chain combines TRBV27 with TRBJ1-1, with 7 bases identical to TRBD1. The length of the CDR3 is 16 residues. With V trimmed by 0 bases and J by 1 base, 5 bases remained unmatched. Germline V gene lookup returns CDR1 MNHEY and CDR2 SMNVEV (reference sequence). CDR3 sequence reads: CASSLSQQGTNTEAFF. CDR3 DNA: TGTGCCAGCAGTTTATCCCAACAGGGGACGAACACTGAAGCTTTCTTT.

The chain recombines TRBV3-1 (or the pseudogene TRBV3-2) with TRBJ2-7; D is possibly TRBD2 (6 bases). The germline V gene encodes CDR1 LGHDT and CDR2 YNNKEL (reference sequence). This CDR3 region has 15 residues. Trimming took off 1 base at V and 0 bases at J, with 10 bases between the two ends. CDR3 in DNA: TGTGCCAGCAGCCAAGTTAGCGGCCCCTCCTACGAGCAGTACTTC. This encodes CASSQVSGPSYEQYF.